This T cell receptor beta chain was identified during a study of spatial heterogeneity in lung cancer. Turning to the study itself: The mean occurrence of each unique TCR and UMI combination in raw reads exceeded 8.5. Regarding the study as a whole: Counts of expanded alpha and beta TCRs within tumors tracked the tumor nonsynonymous mutation count.

A single record per CDR3 protein comes from TCRdb applying MiXCR to the 5' RACE reads. The table shows more than 650 distinct CDR3 sequences, with approximately 9.8% occurring only once. As to time point: sample taken at primary tumor resection. No cells were sorted before sequencing. The whole RNA sequenced was extracted from tumor, nontumor lung or frozen PBMC. This clonotype was seen a handful of times. What it binds is not known. Germline assignment: CDR1 DFQATT and CDR2 SNEGSKA (reference sequence). Trimming took 5 bases from V and 4 from J, leaving 16 bases between them. The CDR3 contains 14 residues.

The source of this sequence is a male donor with early-stage non-small cell lung cancer. The V and J genes are TRBV20-1 and TRBJ2-3; D may correspond to TRBD1 or TRBD2 (5 bases each). Sequenced here: lung tumor tissue, sampled at surgery. CDR3 region: CSASPGTGPDTQYF. CDR3 sequence (DNA): TGCAGTGCTTCGCCCGGGACGGGCCCAGATACGCAGTATTTT.